What follows describes a single T cell receptor beta chain. The assay was immunoSEQ multiplex PCR, and TCRdb's table has in-frame clones only and misses some. Of about 200,000 clones listed, roughly nine tenths are singletons. These data belong to a study of blood T cell repertoires in COVID-19. Germline assignment: CDR1 LNHNV and CDR2 YYDKDF (reference sequence). The ends lost 6 bases at V and 4 bases at J; junction bases unmatched: 11. The CDR3 is made up of 15 amino acids. V gene TRBV15 combines with J gene TRBJ1-2; TRBD1 matches at 7 bases. The sequenced sample was peripheral blood. This TCR was sampled from a man aged 55 to 70 who had recovered from COVID-19. CDR3 nucleotide sequence: TGTGCCACCAGAAATACAGGGGCGGATGGCTATGGCTACACCTTC. Protein sequence: CATRNTGADGYGYTF.